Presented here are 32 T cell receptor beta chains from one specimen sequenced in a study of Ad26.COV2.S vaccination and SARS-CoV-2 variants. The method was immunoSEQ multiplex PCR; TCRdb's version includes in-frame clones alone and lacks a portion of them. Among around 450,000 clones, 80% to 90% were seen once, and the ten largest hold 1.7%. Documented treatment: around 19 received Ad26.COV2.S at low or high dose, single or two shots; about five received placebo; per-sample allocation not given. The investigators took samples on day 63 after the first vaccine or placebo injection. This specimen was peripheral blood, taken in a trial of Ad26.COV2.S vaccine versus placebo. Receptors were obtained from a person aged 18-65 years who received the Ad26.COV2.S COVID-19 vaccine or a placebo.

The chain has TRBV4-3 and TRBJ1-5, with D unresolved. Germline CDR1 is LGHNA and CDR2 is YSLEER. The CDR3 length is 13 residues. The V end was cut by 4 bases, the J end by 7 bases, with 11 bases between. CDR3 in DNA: TGCGCCAGCAGCCTCCTTATAAGCCAGCCCCAGCATTTT. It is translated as CASSLLISQPQHF.

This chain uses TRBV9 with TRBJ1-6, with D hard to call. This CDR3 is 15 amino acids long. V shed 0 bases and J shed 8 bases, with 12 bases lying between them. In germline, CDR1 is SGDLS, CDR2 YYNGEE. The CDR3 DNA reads TGTGCCAGCAGCGTAGTGGCAGACGGTGATTCACCCCTCCACTTT. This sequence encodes CASSVVADGDSPLHF.

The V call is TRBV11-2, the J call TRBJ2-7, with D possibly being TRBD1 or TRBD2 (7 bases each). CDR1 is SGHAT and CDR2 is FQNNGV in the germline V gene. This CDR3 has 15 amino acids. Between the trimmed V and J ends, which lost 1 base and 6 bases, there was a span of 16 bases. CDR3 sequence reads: CASSLGRQGGIEQYF. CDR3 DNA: TGTGCCAGCAGCTTAGGCCGACAGGGAGGGATCGAGCAGTACTTC.

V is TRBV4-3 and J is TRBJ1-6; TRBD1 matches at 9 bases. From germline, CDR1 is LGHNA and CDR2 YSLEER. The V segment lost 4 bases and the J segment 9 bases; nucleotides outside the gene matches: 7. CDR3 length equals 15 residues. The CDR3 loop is CASSRRQGESSPLHF. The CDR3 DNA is TGCGCCAGCAGCCGCCGACAGGGGGAAAGTTCACCCCTCCACTTT.

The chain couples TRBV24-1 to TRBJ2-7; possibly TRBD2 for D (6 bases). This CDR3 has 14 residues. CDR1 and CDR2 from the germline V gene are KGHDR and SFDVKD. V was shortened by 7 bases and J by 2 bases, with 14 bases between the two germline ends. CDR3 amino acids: CATRGGQETYEQYF. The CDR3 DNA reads TGTGCCACCAGAGGAGGGCAGGAGACCTACGAGCAGTACTTC.

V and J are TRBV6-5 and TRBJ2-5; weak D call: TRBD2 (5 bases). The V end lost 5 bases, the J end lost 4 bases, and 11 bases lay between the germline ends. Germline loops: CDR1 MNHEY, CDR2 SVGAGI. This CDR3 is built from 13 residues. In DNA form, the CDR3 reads TGTGCCAGCAGTAGGACTTTAAGAGAGACCCAGTACTTC. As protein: CASSRTLRETQYF.

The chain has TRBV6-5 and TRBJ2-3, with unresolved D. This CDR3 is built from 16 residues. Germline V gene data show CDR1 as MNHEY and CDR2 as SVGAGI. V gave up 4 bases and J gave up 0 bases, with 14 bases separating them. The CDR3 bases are TGTGCCAGCAGTTCATCAATCACGGTTAGCACAGATACGCAGTATTTT. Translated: CASSSSITVSTDTQYF.

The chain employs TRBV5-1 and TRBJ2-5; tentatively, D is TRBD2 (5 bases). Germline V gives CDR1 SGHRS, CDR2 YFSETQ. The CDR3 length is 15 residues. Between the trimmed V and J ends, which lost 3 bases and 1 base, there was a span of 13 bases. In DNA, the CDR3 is TGCGCCAGCAGCTCGAGGTGGGCGGGCCAAGAGACCCAGTACTTC. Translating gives CASSSRWAGQETQYF.

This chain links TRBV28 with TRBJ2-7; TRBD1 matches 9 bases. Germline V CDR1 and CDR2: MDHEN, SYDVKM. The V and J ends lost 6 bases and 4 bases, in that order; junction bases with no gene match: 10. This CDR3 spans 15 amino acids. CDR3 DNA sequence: TGTGCCAGCAGCCTAGCCGGGACAGGGAATTACGAGCAGTACTTC. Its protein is CASSLAGTGNYEQYF.

This CDR3 is CASSLGLAGTSGETQYF. In DNA form, the CDR3 reads TGTGCCAGCAGCTTGGGACTAGCGGGAACCTCGGGAGAGACCCAGTACTTC. The chain couples TRBV7-8 to TRBJ2-5; 13 nucleotides line up with TRBD2. Unmatched junction bases numbered 8, after V lost 3 bases and J lost 4 bases. Germline V lookup: CDR1 SGHVS, CDR2 FQNEAQ. The CDR3 is 17 residues long. Filled out from reference TRBV7-8 and TRBJ2-5, the complete variable domain reads GAGVSQSPRYKVAKRGQDVALRCDPISGHVSLFWYQQALGQGPEFLTYFQNEAQLDKSGLPSDRFFAERPEGSVSTLKIQRTQQEDSAVYLCASSLGLAGTSGETQYFGPGTRLLVL.

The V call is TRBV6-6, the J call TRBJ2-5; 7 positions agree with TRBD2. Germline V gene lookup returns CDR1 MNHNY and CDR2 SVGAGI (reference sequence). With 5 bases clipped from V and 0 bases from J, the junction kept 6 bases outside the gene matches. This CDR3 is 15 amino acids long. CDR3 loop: CASSNRDYYQETQYF. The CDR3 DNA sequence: TGTGCCAGCAGTAACCGGGACTACTACCAAGAGACCCAGTACTTC.

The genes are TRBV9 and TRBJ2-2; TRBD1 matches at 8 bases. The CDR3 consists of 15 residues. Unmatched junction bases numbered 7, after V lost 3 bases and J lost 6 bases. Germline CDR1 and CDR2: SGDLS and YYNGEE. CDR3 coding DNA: TGTGCCAGCAGCGAACCGGACAGGGAGGCCGGGGAGCTGTTTTTT. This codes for CASSEPDREAGELFF. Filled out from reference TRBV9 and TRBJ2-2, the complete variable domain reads DSGVTQTPKHLITATGQRVTLRCSPRSGDLSVYWYQQSLDQGLQFLIQYYNGEERAKGNILERFSAQQFPDLHSELNLSSLELGDSALYFCASSEPDREAGELFFGEGSRLTVL.

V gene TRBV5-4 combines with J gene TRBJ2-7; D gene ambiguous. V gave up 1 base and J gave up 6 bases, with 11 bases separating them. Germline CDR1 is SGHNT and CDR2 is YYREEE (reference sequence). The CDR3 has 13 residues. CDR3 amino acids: CASSLSRSAEQYF. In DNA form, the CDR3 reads TGTGCCAGCAGCTTGAGCCGGTCCGCCGAGCAGTACTTC.

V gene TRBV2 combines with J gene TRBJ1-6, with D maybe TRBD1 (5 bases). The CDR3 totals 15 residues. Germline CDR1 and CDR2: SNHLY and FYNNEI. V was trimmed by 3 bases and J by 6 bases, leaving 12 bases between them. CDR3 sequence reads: CASSDWGPGNSPLHF. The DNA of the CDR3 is TGTGCCAGCAGTGACTGGGGACCTGGTAATTCACCCCTCCACTTT.

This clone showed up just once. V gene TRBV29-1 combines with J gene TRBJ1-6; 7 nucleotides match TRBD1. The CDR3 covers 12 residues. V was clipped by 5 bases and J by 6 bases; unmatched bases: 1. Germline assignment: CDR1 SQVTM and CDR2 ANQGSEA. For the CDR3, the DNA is TGCAGCGTTAGGGACAGTAATTCACCCCTCCACTTT. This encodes CSVRDSNSPLHF.

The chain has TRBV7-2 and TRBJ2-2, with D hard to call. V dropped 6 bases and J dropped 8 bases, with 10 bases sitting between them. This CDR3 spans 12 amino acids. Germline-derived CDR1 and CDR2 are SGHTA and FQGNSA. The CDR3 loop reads CASRPPGGELFF. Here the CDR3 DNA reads TGTGCCAGCAGACCCCCAGGTGGGGAGCTGTTTTTT.

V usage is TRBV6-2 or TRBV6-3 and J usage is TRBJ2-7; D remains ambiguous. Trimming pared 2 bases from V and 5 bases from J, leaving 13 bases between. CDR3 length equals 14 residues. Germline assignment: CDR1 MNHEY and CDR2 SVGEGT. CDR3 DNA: TGTGCCAGCAGTTACCAGGACCGAAGGCACGAGCAGTACTTC. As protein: CASSYQDRRHEQYF.

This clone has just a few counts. CDR3 sequence reads: CSALTGGETQYF. In DNA, the CDR3 is TGCAGCGCCTTAACAGGAGGGGAGACCCAGTACTTC. The V gene is TRBV29-1, the J gene TRBJ2-5, with a tentative D call TRBD2 (6 bases). The CDR3 runs 12 residues. The germline V and J ends were trimmed by 7 bases and 5 bases, with 14 bases remaining between them. Germline CDR1 is SQVTM and CDR2 is ANQGSEA.

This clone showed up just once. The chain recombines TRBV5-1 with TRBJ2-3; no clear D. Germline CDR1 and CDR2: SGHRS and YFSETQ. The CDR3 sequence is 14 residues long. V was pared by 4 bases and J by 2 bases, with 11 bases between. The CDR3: CASSQAPPTDTQYF. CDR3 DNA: TGCGCCAGCAGCCAGGCCCCCCCCACAGATACGCAGTATTTT. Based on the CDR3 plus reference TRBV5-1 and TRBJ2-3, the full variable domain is KAGVTQTPRYLIKTRGQQVTLSCSPISGHRSVSWYQQTPGQGLQFLFEYFSETQRNKGNFPGRFSGRQFSNSRSEMNVSTLELGDSALYLCASSQAPPTDTQYFGPGTRLTVL.

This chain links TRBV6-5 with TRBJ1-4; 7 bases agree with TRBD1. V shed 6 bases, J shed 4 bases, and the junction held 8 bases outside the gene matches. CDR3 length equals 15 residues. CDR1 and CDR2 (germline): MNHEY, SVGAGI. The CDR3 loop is CASRTRQGNNEKLFF. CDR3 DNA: TGTGCCAGCAGAACGAGACAGGGTAATAATGAAAAACTGTTTTTT.

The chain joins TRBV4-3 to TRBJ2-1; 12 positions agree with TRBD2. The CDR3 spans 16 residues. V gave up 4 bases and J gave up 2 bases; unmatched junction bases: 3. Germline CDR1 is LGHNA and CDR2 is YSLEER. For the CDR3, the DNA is TGCGCCAGCAGCCCTCGACTAGCGGGGGCCTACAATGAGCAGTTCTTC. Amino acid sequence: CASSPRLAGAYNEQFF.

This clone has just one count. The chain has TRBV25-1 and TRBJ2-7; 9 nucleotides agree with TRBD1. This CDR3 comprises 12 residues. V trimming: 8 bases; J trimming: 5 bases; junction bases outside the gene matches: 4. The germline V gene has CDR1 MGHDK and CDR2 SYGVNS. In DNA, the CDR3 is TGTGCCAGCGGACAGGGGACCCACGAGCAGTACTTC. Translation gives CASGQGTHEQYF.

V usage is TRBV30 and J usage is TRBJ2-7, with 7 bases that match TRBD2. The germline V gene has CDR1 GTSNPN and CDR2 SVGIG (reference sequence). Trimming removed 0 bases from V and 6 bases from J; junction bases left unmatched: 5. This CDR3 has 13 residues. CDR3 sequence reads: CAWSVRGVGEQYF. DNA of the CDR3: TGTGCCTGGAGTGTACGGGGGGTGGGCGAGCAGTACTTC. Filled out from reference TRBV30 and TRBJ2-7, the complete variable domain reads SQTIHQWPATLVQPVGSPLSLECTVEGTSNPNLYWYRQAAGRGLQLLFYSVGIGQISSEVPQNLSASRPQDRQFILSSKKLLLSDSGFYLCAWSVRGVGEQYFGPGTRLTVT.

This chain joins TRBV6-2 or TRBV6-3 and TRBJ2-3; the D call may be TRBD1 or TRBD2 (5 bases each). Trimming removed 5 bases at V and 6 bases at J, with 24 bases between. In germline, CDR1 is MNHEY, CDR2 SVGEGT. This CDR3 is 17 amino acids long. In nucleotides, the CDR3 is TGTGCCAGCAGTAATCTAATGACCGGGACCCCGGGGGATACGCAGTATTTT. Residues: CASSNLMTGTPGDTQYF.

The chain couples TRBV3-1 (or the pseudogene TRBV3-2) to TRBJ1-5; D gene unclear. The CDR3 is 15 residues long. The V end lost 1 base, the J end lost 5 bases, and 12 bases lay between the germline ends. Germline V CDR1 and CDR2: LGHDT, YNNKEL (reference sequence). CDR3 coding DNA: TGTGCCAGCAGCCAAGGCCGGGTCTCACATCAGCCCCAGCATTTT. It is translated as CASSQGRVSHQPQHF.

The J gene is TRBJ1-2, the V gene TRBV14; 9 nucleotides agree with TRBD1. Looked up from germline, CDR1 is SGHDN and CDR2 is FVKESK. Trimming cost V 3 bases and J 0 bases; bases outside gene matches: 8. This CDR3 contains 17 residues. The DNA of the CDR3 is TGTGCCAGCAGCCACTTCGGACAGGGGTCTTCTAACTATGGCTACACCTTC. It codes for CASSHFGQGSSNYGYTF.

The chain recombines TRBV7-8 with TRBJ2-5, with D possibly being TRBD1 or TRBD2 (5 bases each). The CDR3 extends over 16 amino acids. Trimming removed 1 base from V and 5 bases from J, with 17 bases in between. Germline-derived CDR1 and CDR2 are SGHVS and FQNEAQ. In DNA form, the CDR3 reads TGTGCCAGCAGCTTAGGGGGGAGTCCGGGCTGGGAGACCCAGTACTTC. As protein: CASSLGGSPGWETQYF.

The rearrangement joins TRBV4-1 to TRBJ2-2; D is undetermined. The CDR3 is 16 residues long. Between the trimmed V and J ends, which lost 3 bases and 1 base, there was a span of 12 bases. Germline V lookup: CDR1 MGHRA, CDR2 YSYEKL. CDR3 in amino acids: CASSQKEVVNTGELFF. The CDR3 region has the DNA TGCGCCAGCAGCCAGAAAGAGGTGGTGAACACCGGGGAGCTGTTTTTT.

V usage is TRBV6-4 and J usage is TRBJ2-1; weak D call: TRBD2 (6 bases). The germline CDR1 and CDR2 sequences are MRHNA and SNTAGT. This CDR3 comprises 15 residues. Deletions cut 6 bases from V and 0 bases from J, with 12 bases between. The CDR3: CASSVLASSYNEQFF. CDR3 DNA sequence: TGTGCCAGCAGCGTGCTAGCGAGCTCCTACAATGAGCAGTTCTTC.

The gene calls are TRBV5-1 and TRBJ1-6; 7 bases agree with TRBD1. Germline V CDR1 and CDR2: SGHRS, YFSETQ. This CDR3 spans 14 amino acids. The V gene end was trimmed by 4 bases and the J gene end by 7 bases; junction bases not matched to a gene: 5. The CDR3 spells CASSAGTVNSPLHF. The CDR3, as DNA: TGCGCCAGCAGCGCCGGGACAGTGAATTCACCCCTCCACTTT.

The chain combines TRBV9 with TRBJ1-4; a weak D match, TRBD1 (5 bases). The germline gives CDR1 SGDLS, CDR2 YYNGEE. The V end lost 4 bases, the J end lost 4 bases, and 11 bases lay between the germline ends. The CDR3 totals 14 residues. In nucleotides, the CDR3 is TGTGCCAGCAGCTTAGGGGTCTATAATGAAAAACTGTTTTTT. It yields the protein CASSLGVYNEKLFF.

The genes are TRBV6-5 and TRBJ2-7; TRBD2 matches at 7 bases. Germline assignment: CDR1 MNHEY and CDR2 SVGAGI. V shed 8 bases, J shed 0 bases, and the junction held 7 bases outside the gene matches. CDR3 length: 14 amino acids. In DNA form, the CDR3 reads TGTGCCAGCTCTTGGGGGGGTCACTCCTACGAGCAGTACTTC. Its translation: CASSWGGHSYEQYF.